This T cell receptor (beta chain) derives from a study of CD8 T cells in ankylosing spondylitis. The study, taken as a whole, reports: A motif in TCR beta, a set of seven to nine highly homologous variants, appeared characteristic of ankylosing spondylitis blood.

TCRdb recomputed calls from the 5' RACE reads with MiXCR, one row per CDR3 protein. The table shows 650,000 to 800,000 distinct CDR3 sequences, with under 20% occurring only once. As for this clonotype: Its antigen is undetermined.

The sequenced sample was blood, either unsorted or a sorted T cell fraction (not recorded which). The origin of this receptor is a male donor with ankylosing spondylitis.

CDR3 amino acids: CASSLQGTAYEQYF. CDR3 DNA sequence: TGTGCCAGCAGCTTACAGGGGACCGCCTACGAGCAGTACTTC. The chain has TRBV7-2 and TRBJ2-7, with a possible D match to TRBD1 (6 bases). The V end was cut by 2 bases, the J end by 2 bases, with 10 bases between. This CDR3 has 14 amino acids. Germline V gives CDR1 SGHTA, CDR2 FQGNSA.